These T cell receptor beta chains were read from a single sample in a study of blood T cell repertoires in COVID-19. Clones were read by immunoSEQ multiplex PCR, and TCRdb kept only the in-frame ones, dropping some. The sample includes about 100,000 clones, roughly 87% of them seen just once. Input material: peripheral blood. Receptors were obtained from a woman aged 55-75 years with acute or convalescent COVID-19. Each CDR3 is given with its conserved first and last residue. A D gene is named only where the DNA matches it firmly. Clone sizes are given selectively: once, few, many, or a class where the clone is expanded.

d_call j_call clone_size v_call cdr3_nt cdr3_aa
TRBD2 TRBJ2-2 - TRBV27 TGTGCCAGCAGCCGGGGGGGGCAGGGTTACACCGGGGAGCTGTTTTTT CASSRGGQGYTGELFF
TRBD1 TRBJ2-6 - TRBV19 TGTGCCAGCCAGAGGACAGGGAACTCTGGGGCCAACGTCCTGACTTTC CASQRTGNSGANVLTF
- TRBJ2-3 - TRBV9 TGTGCCAGCAGCGTAGGAGTCACAGATACGCAGTATTTT CASSVGVTDTQYF
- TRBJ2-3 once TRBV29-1 TGCAGCGTTGAGGGCGGGCCCACAGATACGCAGTATTTT CSVEGGPTDTQYF
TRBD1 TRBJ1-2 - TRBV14 TGTGCCAGCAGCCAAGCTGGGACAGGGAAGGCCCCTGGCTACACCTTC CASSQAGTGKAPGYTF
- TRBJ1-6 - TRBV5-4 TGTGCCAGCAGCTTGGACAGAGATAATTCACCCCTCCACTTT CASSLDRDNSPLHF
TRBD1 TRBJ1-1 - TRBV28 TGTGCCAGCAGTTCCCCCCGACAGGGCCCGCTCACTGAAGCTTTCTTT CASSSPRQGPLTEAFF
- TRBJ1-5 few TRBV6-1 TGTGCCAGCAGTGAAGCGAATTCCCGAGGGAATCAGCCCCAGCATTTT CASSEANSRGNQPQHF
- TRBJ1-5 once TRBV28 TGTGCCAGCAGTTTTGCGGGTAGCAATCAGCCCCAGCATTTT CASSFAGSNQPQHF
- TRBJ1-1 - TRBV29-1 TGCAGCGTTGAAAGGCTGCAGGATGAAGCTTTCTTT CSVERLQDEAFF
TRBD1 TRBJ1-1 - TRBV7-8 TGTGCCAGCAGTTTTTACCGGGACAGTCGGACTGAAGCTTTCTTT CASSFYRDSRTEAFF
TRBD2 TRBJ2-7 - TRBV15 TGTGCCACCAGCAGACCGACTAGCGGGAGGCCCTACGAGCAGTACTTC CATSRPTSGRPYEQYF
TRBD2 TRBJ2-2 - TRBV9 TGTGCCAGCAGCCCCGGGGGGGCGGGTACCGGGGAGCTGTTTTTT CASSPGGAGTGELFF
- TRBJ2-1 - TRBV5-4 TGTGCCAGCAGCTCAACGTTACCAGCGGCTGAGCAGTTCTTC CASSSTLPAAEQFF
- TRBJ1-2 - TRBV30 TGTGCCCTGAGCGGGGGGCAGTGGAACTATGGCTACACCTTC CALSGGQWNYGYTF
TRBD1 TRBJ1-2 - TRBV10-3 TGTGCCATCAGTGTAACCGGGACAGGGGGGTACTATGGCTACACCTTC CAISVTGTGGYYGYTF
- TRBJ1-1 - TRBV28 TGTGCCAGCAGTTCCCTTACAACGAACACTGAAGCTTTCTTT CASSSLTTNTEAFF
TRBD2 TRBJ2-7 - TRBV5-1 TGCGCCAGCAGCTACCCGCCGGGACTAGCCACCTACGAGCAGTACTTC CASSYPPGLATYEQYF
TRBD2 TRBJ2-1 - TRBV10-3 TGTGCCATCAGTGGCTTGGCGGGAGCTTACAATGAGCAGTTCTTC CAISGLAGAYNEQFF
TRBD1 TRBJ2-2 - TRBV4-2 TGTGCCAGCGCGACAGGGACCAACACCGGGGAGCTGTTTTTT CASATGTNTGELFF
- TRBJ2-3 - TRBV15 TGTGCCACCTCCCAGGGTAACACAGATACGCAGTATTTT CATSQGNTDTQYF
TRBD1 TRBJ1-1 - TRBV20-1 TGCAGTGGTAAGGACAGGGATTTGGCTTTCTTT CSGKDRDLAFF
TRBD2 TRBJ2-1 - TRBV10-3 TGTGCCATCAGTGACCAAGGGCGGACTAGCGGGACACCGGACAATGAGCAGTTCTTC CAISDQGRTSGTPDNEQFF
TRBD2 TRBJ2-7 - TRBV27 TGTGCCAGCAGTTCCCCCACCGGGAGGGCCCTCCACGAGCAGTACTTC CASSSPTGRALHEQYF
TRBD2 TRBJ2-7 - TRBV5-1 TGCGCCAGCAGCTTGGAAGCGGGAGCCTACGAGCAGTACTTC CASSLEAGAYEQYF
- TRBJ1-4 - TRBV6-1 TGTGCCAGCAGTGAGTTAGCGACTAATGAAAAACTGTTTTTT CASSELATNEKLFF
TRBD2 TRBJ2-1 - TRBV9 TGTGCCAGCAGCGTAGAGCGGGACGGTGAGCAGTTCTTC CASSVERDGEQFF
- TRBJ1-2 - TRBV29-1 TGCAGCGTTGAAGGGGCAGGGACTAACTATGGCTACACCTTC CSVEGAGTNYGYTF
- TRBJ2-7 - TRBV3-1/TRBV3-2 TGTGCCAGCAGCCACCCCGACATCTACGAGCAGTACTTC CASSHPDIYEQYF
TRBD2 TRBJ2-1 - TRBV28 TGTGCCAGCAGCGGACTAGCGGGCACCAATGAGCAGTTCTTC CASSGLAGTNEQFF
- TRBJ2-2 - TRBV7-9 TGTGCCAGCAGCTTAGTATTGGGCCACGGGGAGCTGTTTTTT CASSLVLGHGELFF
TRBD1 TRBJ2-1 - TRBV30 TGTGCCTGGACCCACAGGGGCTATGAGCAGTTCTTC CAWTHRGYEQFF
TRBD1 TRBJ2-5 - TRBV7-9 TGTGCCAGCAGCTTAGCCGTTGGACAGGGAAAGACCCAGTACTTC CASSLAVGQGKTQYF
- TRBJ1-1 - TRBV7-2 TGTGCCAGCAGCTTAGACAGCCTGATGAACACTGAAGCTTTCTTT CASSLDSLMNTEAFF
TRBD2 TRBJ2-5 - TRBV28 TGTGCCAGCAGCTCCTCTGGCGGGGGGCGCGAGACCCAGTACTTC CASSSSGGGRETQYF
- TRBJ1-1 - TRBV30 TGTGCCTGGGGGAACATGAACACTGAAGCTTTCTTT CAWGNMNTEAFF
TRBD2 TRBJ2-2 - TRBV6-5 TGTGCCAGCAACCTACGGGGGGGGAACACCGGGGAGCTGTTTTTT CASNLRGGNTGELFF
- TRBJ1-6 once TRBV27 TGTGCCAGCAGTTTACGGGATTCACCCCTCCACTTT CASSLRDSPLHF
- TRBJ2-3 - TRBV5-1 TGCGCCAGCACTTCGGGACTCACAGATACGCAGTATTTT CASTSGLTDTQYF
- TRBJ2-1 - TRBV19 TGTGCCAGTAGTATAATAGATGAGCAGTTCTTC CASSIIDEQFF
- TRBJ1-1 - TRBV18 TGTGCCAGCTCACCGGGGAGGGGTCCGAACACTGAAGCTTTCTTT CASSPGRGPNTEAFF
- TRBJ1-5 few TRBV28 TGTGCCAGCAGTTTCGGATTCCCGGAGCGGTGGCCCCAGCATTTT CASSFGFPERWPQHF
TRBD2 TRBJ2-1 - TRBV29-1 TGCAGCGCTTCTAGCGGCCATAGCTCCTACAATGAGCAGTTCTTC CSASSGHSSYNEQFF
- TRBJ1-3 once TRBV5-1 TGCGCCAGCAGCTTGGTCTTCACACCAGAGCGAAGCTCTGGAAACACCATATATTTT CASSLVFTPERSSGNTIYF
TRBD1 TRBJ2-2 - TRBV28 TGTGCCAGCAGTTTCACTGCGCCGGGGACAGGGCGAACCGGGGAGCTGTTTTTT CASSFTAPGTGRTGELFF
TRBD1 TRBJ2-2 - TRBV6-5 TGTGCCAGCAGTCCCGGGACAGGTGGGACCGGGGAGCTGTTTTTT CASSPGTGGTGELFF
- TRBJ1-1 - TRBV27 TGTGCCAGCAGTCTCGGGGGGAACACTGAAGCTTTCTTT CASSLGGNTEAFF
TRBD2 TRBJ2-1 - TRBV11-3 TGTGCCAGCAGCGGGGTAGCGGGATCCTACAATGAGCAGTTCTTC CASSGVAGSYNEQFF
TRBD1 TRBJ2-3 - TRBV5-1 TGCGCCAGCAGCTCAAAAGGGGGCAGTACTAGCACAGATACGCAGTATTTT CASSSKGGSTSTDTQYF
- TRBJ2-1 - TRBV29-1 TGCAGCGTTTTTACAGGGTCGGGCAATGAGCAGTTCTTC CSVFTGSGNEQFF
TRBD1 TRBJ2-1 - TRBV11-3 TGTGCCAGCAGCCCTCCTGGGACAGGCACCTACAATGAGCAGTTCTTC CASSPPGTGTYNEQFF
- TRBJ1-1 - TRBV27 TGTGCCAGCAGTTTGAGGACAGTCGGGGCTACTGAAGCTTTCTTT CASSLRTVGATEAFF